A single sample gave rise to the 27 T cell receptor beta chains below, sequenced in a study of metastatic and nonmetastatic thyroid tumors. TCRdb re-called clones from the PCR reads using MiXCR. Counted here are about 59,000 clones, roughly 17% occurring once; the ten biggest clones make up about a tenth. Until they underwent thyroid surgery, no patient had received any treatment. The sequencing input was blood. The receptors were sampled from a male donor with papillary thyroid cancer or a benign thyroid nodule (not recorded which). Some clones in this sample may be carry-over from other donors' samples.

This clone was detected ten times or more. Relative to the germline gene, one junction end is altered; a read error may explain this. J is TRBJ2-5 and V is TRBV7-7; 11 positions agree with TRBD1. The CDR3 spans 14 residues. Germline CDR1 reads SSHAT; CDR2 reads FNYEAQ (reference sequence). CDR3 in amino acids: CASSAGTGGETQYF. In DNA form, the CDR3 reads TGTGCTAGCAGCGCCGGGACAGGGGGAGAGACCCAGTACTTC.

This clone was detected only a few times. This chain joins TRBV6-2 or TRBV6-3 and TRBJ1-1; no firm D call. CDR1 is MNHEY and CDR2 is SVGEGT in the germline V gene. This CDR3 contains 14 residues. Trimming cost V 5 bases and J 3 bases, with 13 bases left between them. CDR3 residues: CASSRGGIDTEAFF. Written as DNA, the CDR3 is TGTGCCAGCAGTCGTGGTGGGATTGACACTGAAGCTTTCTTT.

The sample holds many counts of this clone. The rearrangement joins TRBV11-2 to TRBJ2-1; D remains ambiguous. V shed 0 bases and J shed 0 bases, with 15 bases lying between them. Germline CDR1 and CDR2: SGHAT and FQNNGV. The CDR3 has 18 residues. The CDR3 is CASSLDYPRISSYNEQFF. The CDR3 DNA reads TGTGCCAGCAGCTTAGATTATCCTAGGATCAGCTCCTACAATGAGCAGTTCTTC.

This clone appeared many times. The chain couples TRBV12-3 or TRBV12-4 to TRBJ1-4, with 7 positions matching TRBD1. The J segment lost 8 bases and the V segment lost 5 bases, leaving 11 bases of the junction unmatched. This CDR3 spans 15 amino acids. For the CDR3, the DNA is TGTGCCAGCAGTCCATGGACAGGTAAAGGAGAAAAACTGTTTTTT. The encoded protein is CASSPWTGKGEKLFF.

This clone came up many times. The chain links TRBV20-1 to TRBJ1-1; TRBD1 aligns across 9 bases. J was trimmed by 5 bases and V by 6 bases; bases with no gene match: 16. This CDR3 spans 16 amino acids. The V gene's germline CDR1 is DFQATT and CDR2 SNEGSKA (reference sequence). The CDR3 DNA reads as TGCAGTGCGACAGACAGGGGGAAGGCTTGGGATACTGAAGCTTTCTTT. This codes for CSATDRGKAWDTEAFF.

The V gene is TRBV15, the J gene TRBJ2-7; D is undetermined. This CDR3 is 13 amino acids long. Germline values: CDR1 LNHNV, CDR2 YYDKDF (reference sequence). The CDR3 bases are TGTGCCACCAGAAGAGATAAGAAGTACGAGCAGTACGTC. Its protein is CATRRDKKYEQYV.

Turning to this clone: At one end, the junction sequence differs from germline, possibly due to a read error. V usage is TRBV27 and J usage is TRBJ2-1; D is uncertain. Germline assignment: CDR1 MNHEY and CDR2 SMNVEV (reference sequence). The CDR3 has 12 amino acids. The CDR3 nucleotides read TGTGCCAGCAGTTTAACCCCAGGCGAGCATTTCTTC. Protein sequence: CASSLTPGEHFF.

Many counts were recorded for this clone. The chain is built from TRBV18 and TRBJ2-2; maybe TRBD1 (6 bases). V was clipped by 5 bases and J by 7 bases, with 20 bases between them. This CDR3 has 16 residues. Germline V gives CDR1 KGHSH, CDR2 LQKENI. CDR3 amino acids: CASSAPLQGSNGELFF. CDR3 in DNA: TGTGCCAGCTCAGCGCCGCTCCAGGGGTCCAACGGGGAGCTGTTTTTT. Supplemented by reference TRBV18 and TRBJ2-2, the full variable domain reads NAGVMQNPRHLVRRRGQEARLRCSPMKGHSHVYWYRQLPEEGLKFMVYLQKENIIDESGMPKERFSAEFPKEGPSILRIQQVVRGDSAAYFCASSAPLQGSNGELFFGEGSRLTVL.

In this sample, this clone turned up many times. V gene TRBV7-9 combines with J gene TRBJ2-2; D might be TRBD1 (6 bases). There are 16 residues in the CDR3. The V end lost 2 bases, the J end lost 5 bases, and 15 bases lay between the germline ends. The germline V gene encodes CDR1 SEHNR and CDR2 FQNEAQ (reference sequence). The CDR3 DNA follows: TGTGCCAGCAGCTTATCCGGACAGACCGTAACCGGGGAGCTGTTTTTT. Translation gives CASSLSGQTVTGELFF.

The table lists this clone with many counts. This chain joins TRBV7-3 and TRBJ2-1; 11 bases are a match to TRBD1. J was trimmed by 10 bases and V by 8 bases; bases with no gene match: 16. Germline lookup yields CDR1 SGHTA and CDR2 FQGTGA. This CDR3 has 16 amino acids. The CDR3 DNA follows: TGTGCCAGCTCCCTAAAGGGGACAGGGGGTCGTAACGAGCAGTTCTTC. Translating it yields CASSLKGTGGRNEQFF.

At least ten counts were recorded for this clone. CDR3 sequence reads: CASSSRLAGVGQYF. The CDR3 DNA reads TGTGCCAGCAGCTCCCGACTAGCGGGGGTCGGTCAGTACTTC. The rearrangement links TRBV3-1 to TRBJ2-7; TRBD2 matches at 12 bases. Germline CDR1 is LGHDT and CDR2 is YNNKEL (reference sequence). The CDR3 covers 14 residues. V shed 5 bases and J 10 bases; nucleotides not matched to a gene: 9.

This rearrangement joins TRBV20-1 to TRBJ1-5; 10 bases map to TRBD1. Germline loops: CDR1 DFQATT, CDR2 SNEGSKA (reference sequence). The CDR3 runs to 16 residues. V gave up 0 bases and J gave up 8 bases; unmatched junction bases: 10. Here the CDR3 reads CSARDLGQGSNKPQHF. CDR3 sequence (DNA): TGCAGTGCTAGAGACCTGGGACAGGGGTCTAACAAGCCCCAGCATTTT.

At least ten counts were recorded for this clone. The rearrangement joins TRBV16 to TRBJ2-2; D is ambiguous. V gave up 2 bases and J gave up 5 bases, with 6 bases separating them. The CDR3 loop spans 13 amino acids. Germline V gives CDR1 KGHSY, CDR2 FQNENV. CDR3 loop: CASSQTSTGELFF. CDR3 bases: TGTGCCAGCAGCCAAACCTCAACCGGGGAGCTGTTTTTT.

In regard to this clone: Other DNA variants within this sample encode the same CDR3. The J gene is TRBJ2-1, the V gene TRBV3-1, with D tentatively TRBD2 (6 bases). Germline assignment: CDR1 LGHDT and CDR2 YNNKEL (reference sequence). The CDR3 is 19 amino acids. Trimming took off 0 bases at V and 5 bases at J, with 23 bases between the two ends. CDR3 amino acids: CASSQDRASMVRLDNEQFF. The CDR3 DNA sequence: TGTGCCAGCAGCCAAGATCGAGCGAGCATGGTGCGACTAGACAATGAGCAGTTCTTC.

Worth noting for this clone: Additional DNA sequences in this sample encode the identical CDR3. V usage is TRBV11-1 and J usage is TRBJ2-3; TRBD2 agrees at 10 bases. The CDR3 has 18 residues. Germline values: CDR1 SGHAT, CDR2 FQDESV (reference sequence). V shed 1 base and J 5 bases; nucleotides not matched to a gene: 12. The DNA for the CDR3 is TGTGCCAGCAGCTTAGAAGGGTGGCTAGCGGGAGCGGGAGATACGCAGTATTTT. Amino acid sequence: CASSLEGWLAGAGDTQYF.

V usage is TRBV7-9 and J usage is TRBJ2-5; 10 positions agree with TRBD2. The CDR3 is 16 amino acids. Trimming removed 2 bases from V and 1 base from J; junction bases left unmatched: 4. In germline, CDR1 is SEHNR, CDR2 FQNEAQ (reference sequence). DNA of the CDR3: TGTGCCAGCAGCTTAAATAGCGGGGGGCCCCAAGAGACCCAGTACTTC. Encoded protein: CASSLNSGGPQETQYF.

Many counts were recorded for this clone. This sequence joins TRBV7-9 and TRBJ1-1; D ambiguous. Trimming removed 0 bases at V and 10 bases at J, with 18 bases between. Germline V gene lookup returns CDR1 SEHNR and CDR2 FQNEAQ (reference sequence). The CDR3 covers 15 residues. Here the CDR3 reads CASSLAGRAQLGAFF. The CDR3 coding sequence is TGTGCCAGCAGCTTAGCGGGGAGAGCTCAATTGGGAGCTTTCTTT.

About this clone: Possible read error: a much larger clone is one base away. CDR3 sequence reads: CASSSVLESGELFF. The CDR3 DNA sequence: TGTGCCAGCAGCTCTGTGCTAGAGTCCGGGGAGCTGTTTTTT. The genes are TRBV7-3 and TRBJ2-2; D gene ambiguous. The V end was cut by 4 bases, the J end by 6 bases, with 12 bases between. CDR3 length: 14 residues. Germline lookup yields CDR1 SGHTA and CDR2 FQGTGA. Drawing the rest from reference TRBV7-3 and TRBJ2-2, the complete variable domain is GAGVSQTPSNKVTEKGKYVELRCDPISGHTALYWYRQSLGQGPEFLIYFQGTGAADDSGLPNDRFFAVRPEGSVSTLKIQRTERGDSAVYLCASSSVLESGELFFGEGSRLTVL.

This clone was detected many times. This chain joins TRBV12-3 or TRBV12-4 and TRBJ2-1; 8 bases align to TRBD2. V shed 7 bases, J shed 6 bases, and the junction held 14 bases outside the gene matches. The CDR3 length is 16 residues. The CDR3 DNA is TGTGCCAGCACAGATACCAGCGGGAGAGTATTCAATGAGCAGTTCTTC. Protein product: CASTDTSGRVFNEQFF.

The chain has TRBV7-2 and TRBJ2-2; D uncertain. Per the germline V gene, CDR1 is SGHTA and CDR2 is FQGNSA. The V end lost 3 bases, the J end lost 8 bases, and 10 bases lay between the germline ends. The CDR3 spans 13 residues. The CDR3 spells CASSLQVGGELFF. DNA for the CDR3: TGTGCCAGCAGCTTGCAGGTGGGGGGGGAGCTGTTTTTT.

There are many counts of this clone. The rearrangement uses TRBV10-3 and TRBJ1-6, with 11 bases lining up with TRBD1. This CDR3 comprises 15 residues. The J segment lost 7 bases and the V segment lost 7 bases, leaving 6 bases of the junction unmatched. The germline CDR1 and CDR2 sequences are ENHRY and SYGVKD. The CDR3 region is CAITRDRGRNSPLHF. For the CDR3, the DNA is TGTGCCATCACTCGGGACAGGGGGAGGAATTCACCCCTCCACTTT.

The chain joins TRBV12-3 or TRBV12-4 to TRBJ2-2, with D unclear. Trimming took 9 bases from V and 4 from J, leaving 18 bases between them. CDR3 length equals 15 residues. In DNA, the CDR3 is TGTGCCAGAGGCAGATCCTATTCGGGCACCGGGGAGCTGTTTTTT. This sequence encodes CARGRSYSGTGELFF.

This clone turned up a few times. Mismatch with germline at one junction end may stem from a read error. CDR3 sequence (DNA): TGTGCCAGCAGTGAAGTAGGGCCTCGGGCCCACAATGAGAAGTTCTTC. It is translated as CASSEVGPRAHNEKFF. The J gene is TRBJ2-1, the V gene TRBV6-1, with D uncertain. Germline loops: CDR1 MNHNS, CDR2 SASEGT. This CDR3 is built from 16 residues.

This clone was seen at least ten times. The V gene is TRBV5-1, the J gene TRBJ2-7; D not certain. The CDR3 has 13 amino acids. Germline loops: CDR1 SGHRS, CDR2 YFSETQ. V was cut by 4 bases and J by 0 bases, with 8 bases left in between. Written as DNA, the CDR3 is TGCGCCAGCAGCCTAACAGACTCCTACGAGCAGTACTTC. Amino acid sequence: CASSLTDSYEQYF.

This clone was counted many times. The J gene is TRBJ2-7, the V gene TRBV19, with D perhaps TRBD2 (5 bases). Germline V gives CDR1 LNHDA, CDR2 SQIVND (reference sequence). Trimming left V 6 bases short and J 7 bases short, with 19 bases between. The CDR3 spans 14 residues. Here the CDR3 reads CASSFTPFEGEQYV. Here the CDR3 DNA reads TGTGCCAGTAGCTTCACCCCCTTTGAGGGAGAGCAGTACGTC.

On this clone itself: With a much larger clone just one base away, this may be a read error. Other nucleotide sequences in the sample specify the same CDR3. The chain is built from TRBV10-3 and TRBJ2-6; 7 positions agree with TRBD1. The CDR3 has 19 residues. Per the germline V gene, CDR1 is ENHRY and CDR2 is SYGVKD. CDR3 sequence reads: CAISDPEMRQGAGANILTF. In nucleotides, the CDR3 is TGTGCCATCAGTGACCCCGAGATGAGACAGGGTGCTGGGGCCAACATCCTGACTTTC.

There are many counts of this clone. The rearrangement uses TRBV6-1 and TRBJ2-5, with D hard to call. V was clipped by 6 bases and J by 3 bases, with 11 bases between them. The CDR3 is 13 amino acids. Germline lookup yields CDR1 MNHNS and CDR2 SASEGT. CDR3 residues: CASSWSAEETQYF. The CDR3 nucleotides are TGTGCCAGCAGCTGGTCGGCGGAAGAGACCCAGTACTTC.